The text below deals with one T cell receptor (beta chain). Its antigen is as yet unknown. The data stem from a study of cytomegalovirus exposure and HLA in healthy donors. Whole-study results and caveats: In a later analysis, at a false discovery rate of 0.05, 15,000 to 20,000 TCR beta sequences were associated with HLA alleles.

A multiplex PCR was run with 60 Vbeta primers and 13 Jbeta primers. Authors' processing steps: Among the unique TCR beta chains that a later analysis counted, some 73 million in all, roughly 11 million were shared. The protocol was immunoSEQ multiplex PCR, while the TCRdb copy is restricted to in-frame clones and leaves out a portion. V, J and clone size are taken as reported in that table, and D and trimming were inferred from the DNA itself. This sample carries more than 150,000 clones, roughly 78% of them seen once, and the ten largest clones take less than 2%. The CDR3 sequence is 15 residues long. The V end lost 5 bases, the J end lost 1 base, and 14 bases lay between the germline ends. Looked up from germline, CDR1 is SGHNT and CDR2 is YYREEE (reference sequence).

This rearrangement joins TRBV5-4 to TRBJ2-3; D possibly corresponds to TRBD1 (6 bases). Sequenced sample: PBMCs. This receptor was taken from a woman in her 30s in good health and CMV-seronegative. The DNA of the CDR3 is TGTGCCAGCAGTCTACCGGGACACCGCACAGATACGCAGTATTTT. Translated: CASSLPGHRTDTQYF.